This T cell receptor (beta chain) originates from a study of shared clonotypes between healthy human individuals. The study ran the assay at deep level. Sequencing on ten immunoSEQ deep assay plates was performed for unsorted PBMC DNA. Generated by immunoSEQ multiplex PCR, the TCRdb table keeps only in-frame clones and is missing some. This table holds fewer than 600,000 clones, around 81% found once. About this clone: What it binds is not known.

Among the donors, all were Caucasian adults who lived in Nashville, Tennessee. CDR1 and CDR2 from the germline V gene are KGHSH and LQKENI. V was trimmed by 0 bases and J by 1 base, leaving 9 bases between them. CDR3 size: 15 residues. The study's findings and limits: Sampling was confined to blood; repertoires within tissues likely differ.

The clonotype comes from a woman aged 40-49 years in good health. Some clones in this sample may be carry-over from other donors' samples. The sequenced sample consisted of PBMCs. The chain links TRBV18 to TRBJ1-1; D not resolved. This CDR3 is CASSPPGLSNTEAFF. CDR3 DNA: TGTGCCAGCTCACCACCAGGACTCTCGAACACTGAAGCTTTCTTT.